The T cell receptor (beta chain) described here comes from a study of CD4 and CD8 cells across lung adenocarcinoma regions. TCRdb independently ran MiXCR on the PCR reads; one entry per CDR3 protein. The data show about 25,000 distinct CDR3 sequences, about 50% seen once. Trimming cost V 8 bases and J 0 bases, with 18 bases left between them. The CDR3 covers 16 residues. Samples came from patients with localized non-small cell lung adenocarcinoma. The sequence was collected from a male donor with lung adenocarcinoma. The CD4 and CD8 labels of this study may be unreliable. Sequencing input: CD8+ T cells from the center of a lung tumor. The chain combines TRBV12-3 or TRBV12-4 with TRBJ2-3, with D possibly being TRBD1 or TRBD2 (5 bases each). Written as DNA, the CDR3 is TGTGCCAGCCGGTCCACGAGGGGAACTAGCACAGATACGCAGTATTTT. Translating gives CASRSTRGTSTDTQYF.